The clone carrying this T cell receptor beta chain has at least ten counts. The V gene's germline CDR1 is SGHRS and CDR2 YFSETQ. V gave up 5 bases and J gave up 11 bases; unmatched junction bases: 13. This CDR3 has 14 amino acids. This specimen comes from a study of T-cell reconstitution after alpha-beta-depleted transplantation in children. TCRbeta library construction was performed incorporating unique molecular identifiers. From the PCR reads, TCRdb called clonotypes with MiXCR, one entry per CDR3 protein. The repertoire consists of 250,000 or so distinct CDR3 sequences, with under 9.5% occurring once and the leading ten covering 6.3%.

The V call is TRBV5-1, the J call TRBJ1-1, with TRBD1 matching 9 bases. This receptor was identified in a male patient between 5 and 17 years old who had a stem cell transplant for acute lymphoblastic leukemia, so the T cells may come from the graft donor. The material sequenced was PBMCs, mostly from graft donor cells, taken 180 days after TCRalphabeta/CD19-depleted stem cell transplant. CDR3 coding DNA: TGCGCCAGCAGGGCGGACAGGGGATTCATTGCGGCTTTCTTT. This sequence encodes CASRADRGFIAAFF.